The entry that follows covers one T cell receptor (beta chain) sequence. In germline, CDR1 is SGHVS, CDR2 FQNEAQ. Trimming removed 1 base at V and 6 bases at J, with 9 bases between. This CDR3 is 14 amino acids long. These data originate in a study of blood T cell repertoires in COVID-19. For the study at large: Samples came from the United States, Italy and Spain, spanning acute and convalescent COVID-19.

As handled by the study authors: The assay estimated nucleated cells by amplifying reference gene primers. TCRdb's copy holds only in-frame clones and misses some; the assay was immunoSEQ multiplex PCR. For V, J and clone size, that table is used; D and trimming come from the DNA. The table has fewer than 150,000 clones, 65% to 85% seen once. The origin of this receptor is a man aged 45-65 years with acute or convalescent COVID-19. Material: peripheral blood. The rearrangement uses TRBV7-8 and TRBJ1-4, with D tentatively TRBD1 (5 bases). The CDR3 DNA is TGTGCCAGCAGCTTAGGGTCAGGGTATGAAAAACTGTTTTTT. Its translation is CASSLGSGYEKLFF.